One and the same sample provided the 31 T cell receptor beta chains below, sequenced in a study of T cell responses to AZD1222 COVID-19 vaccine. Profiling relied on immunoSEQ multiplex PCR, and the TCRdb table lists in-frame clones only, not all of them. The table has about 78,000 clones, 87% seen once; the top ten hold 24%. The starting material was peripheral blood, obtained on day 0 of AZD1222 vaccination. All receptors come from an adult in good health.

CDR3 protein: CASSVGGNNNEQFF. The CDR3 nucleotides are TGTGCCAGCAGCGTAGGGGGGAACAACAATGAGCAGTTCTTC. This chain connects TRBV9 to TRBJ2-1, with D possibly called TRBD1 or TRBD2 (5 bases each). The CDR3 consists of 14 residues. Germline V gene lookup returns CDR1 SGDLS and CDR2 YYNGEE. Trimming removed 0 bases from V and 5 bases from J, with 9 bases in between.

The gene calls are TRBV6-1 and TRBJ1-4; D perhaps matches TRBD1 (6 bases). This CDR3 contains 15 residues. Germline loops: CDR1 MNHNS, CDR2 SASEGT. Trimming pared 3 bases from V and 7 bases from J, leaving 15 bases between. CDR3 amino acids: CASSEFGRGPEKLFF. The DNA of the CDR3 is TGTGCCAGCAGTGAGTTCGGCAGGGGTCCTGAAAAACTGTTTTTT.

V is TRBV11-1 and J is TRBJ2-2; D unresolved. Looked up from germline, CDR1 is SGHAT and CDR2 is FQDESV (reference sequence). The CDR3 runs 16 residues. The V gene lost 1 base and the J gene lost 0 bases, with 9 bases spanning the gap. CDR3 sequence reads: CASSLDRVPNTGELFF. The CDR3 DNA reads TGTGCCAGCAGCTTAGACCGTGTACCGAACACCGGGGAGCTGTTTTTT.

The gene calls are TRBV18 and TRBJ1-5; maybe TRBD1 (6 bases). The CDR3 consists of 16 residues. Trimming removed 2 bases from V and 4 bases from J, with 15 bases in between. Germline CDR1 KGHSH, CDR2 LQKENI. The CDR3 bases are TGTGCCAGCTCACCAGGAAACAGGGAAATAAATCAGCCCCAGCATTTT. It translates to CASSPGNREINQPQHF. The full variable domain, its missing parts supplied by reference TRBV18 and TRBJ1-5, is NAGVMQNPRHLVRRRGQEARLRCSPMKGHSHVYWYRQLPEEGLKFMVYLQKENIIDESGMPKERFSAEFPKEGPSILRIQQVVRGDSAAYFCASSPGNREINQPQHFGDGTRLSIL.

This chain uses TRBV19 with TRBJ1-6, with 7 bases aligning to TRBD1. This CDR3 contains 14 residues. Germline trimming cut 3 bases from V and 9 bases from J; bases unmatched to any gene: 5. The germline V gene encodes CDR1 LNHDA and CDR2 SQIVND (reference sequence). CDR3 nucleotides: TGTGCCAGTAGTATCGGGCAGGGGGTTTCACCCCTCCACTTT. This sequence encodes CASSIGQGVSPLHF.

The CDR3 reads CASSWQGRDTGELFF. The CDR3 coding sequence is TGCGCCAGCAGCTGGCAGGGGAGGGACACCGGGGAGCTGTTTTTT. The chain joins TRBV5-1 to TRBJ2-2; a weak D match, TRBD2 (7 bases). This CDR3 region has 15 residues. V dropped 3 bases and J dropped 3 bases, with 12 bases sitting between them. Germline loops: CDR1 SGHRS, CDR2 YFSETQ.

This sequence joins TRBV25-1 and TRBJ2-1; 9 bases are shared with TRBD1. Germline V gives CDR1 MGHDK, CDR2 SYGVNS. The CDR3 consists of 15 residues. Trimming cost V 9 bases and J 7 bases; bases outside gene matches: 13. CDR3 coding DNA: TGTGCCAGTTCACCACCGGGACAGGGAGCTAATGAGCAGTTCTTC. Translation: CASSPPGQGANEQFF. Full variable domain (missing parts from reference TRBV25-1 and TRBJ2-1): EADIYQTPRYLVIGTGKKITLECSQTMGHDKMYWYQQDPGMELHLIHYSYGVNSTEKGDLSSESTVSRIRTEHFPLTLESARPSHTSQYLCASSPPGQGANEQFFGPGTRLTVL.

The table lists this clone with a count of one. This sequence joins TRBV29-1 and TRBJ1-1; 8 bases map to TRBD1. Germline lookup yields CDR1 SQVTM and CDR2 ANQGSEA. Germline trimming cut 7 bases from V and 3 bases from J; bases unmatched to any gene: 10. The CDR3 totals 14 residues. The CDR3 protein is CSALQGVVDTEAFF. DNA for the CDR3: TGCAGCGCCCTACAGGGGGTGGTTGACACTGAAGCTTTCTTT. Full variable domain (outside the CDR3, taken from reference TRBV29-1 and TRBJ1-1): SAVISQKPSRDICQRGTSLTIQCQVDSQVTMMFWYRQQPGQSLTLIATANQGSEATYESGFVIDKFPISRPNLTFSTLTVSNMSPEDSSIYLCSALQGVVDTEAFFGQGTRLTVV.

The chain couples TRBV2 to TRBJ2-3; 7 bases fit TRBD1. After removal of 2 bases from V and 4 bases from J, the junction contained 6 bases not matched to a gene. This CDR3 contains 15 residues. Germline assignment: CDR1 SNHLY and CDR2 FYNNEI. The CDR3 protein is CASSEQGVWADTQYF. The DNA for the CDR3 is TGTGCCAGCAGTGAACAGGGGGTATGGGCAGATACGCAGTATTTT.

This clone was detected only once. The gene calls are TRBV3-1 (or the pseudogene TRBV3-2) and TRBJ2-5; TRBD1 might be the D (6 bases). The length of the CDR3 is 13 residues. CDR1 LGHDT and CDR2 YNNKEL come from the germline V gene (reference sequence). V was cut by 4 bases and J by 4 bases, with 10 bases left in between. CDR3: CASSRTVPETQYF. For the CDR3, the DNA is TGTGCCAGCAGCCGGACAGTGCCAGAGACCCAGTACTTC.

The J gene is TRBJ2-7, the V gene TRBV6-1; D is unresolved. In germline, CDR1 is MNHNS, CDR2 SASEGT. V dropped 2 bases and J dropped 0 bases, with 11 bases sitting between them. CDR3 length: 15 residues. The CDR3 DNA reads TGTGCCAGCAGTGAATGGACCGCGAGCTCCTACGAGCAGTACTTC. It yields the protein CASSEWTASSYEQYF.

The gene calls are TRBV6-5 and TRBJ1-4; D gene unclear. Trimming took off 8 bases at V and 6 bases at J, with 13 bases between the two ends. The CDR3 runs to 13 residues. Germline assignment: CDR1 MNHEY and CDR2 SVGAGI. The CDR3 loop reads CASGRRGDEKLFF. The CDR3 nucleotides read TGTGCCAGCGGGCGCCGTGGCGATGAAAAACTGTTTTTT.

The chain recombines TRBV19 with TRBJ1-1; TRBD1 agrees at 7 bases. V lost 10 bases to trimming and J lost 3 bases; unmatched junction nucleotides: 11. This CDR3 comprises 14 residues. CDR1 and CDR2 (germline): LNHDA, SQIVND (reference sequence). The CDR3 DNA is TGTGCCACTAGGGACAGCCAATCTTACACTGAAGCTTTCTTT. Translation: CATRDSQSYTEAFF. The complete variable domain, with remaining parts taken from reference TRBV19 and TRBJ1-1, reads DGGITQSPKYLFRKEGQNVTLSCEQNLNHDAMYWYRQDPGQGLRLIYYSQIVNDFQKGDIAEGYSVSREKKESFPLTVTSAQKNPTAFYLCATRDSQSYTEAFFGQGTRLTVV.

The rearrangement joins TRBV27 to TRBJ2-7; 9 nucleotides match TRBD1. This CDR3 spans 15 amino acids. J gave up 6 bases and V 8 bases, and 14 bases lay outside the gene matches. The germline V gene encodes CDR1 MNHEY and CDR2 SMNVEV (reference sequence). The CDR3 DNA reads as TGTGCCAGCTCTGCCCCCGGGACAGGGTTTATCGAGCAGTACTTC. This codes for CASSAPGTGFIEQYF.

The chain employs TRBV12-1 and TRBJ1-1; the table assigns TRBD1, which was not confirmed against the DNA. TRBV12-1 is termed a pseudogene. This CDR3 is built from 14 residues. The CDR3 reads CASSSYGARSEAFF. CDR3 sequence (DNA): TGTGCCAGCAGCTCGTATGGGGCTAGGTCTGAAGCTTTCTTT.

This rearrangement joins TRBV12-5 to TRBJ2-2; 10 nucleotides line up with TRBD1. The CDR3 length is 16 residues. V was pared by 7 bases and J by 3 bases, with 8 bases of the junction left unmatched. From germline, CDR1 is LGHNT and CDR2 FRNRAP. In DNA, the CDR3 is TGTGCTAGTGATAATGGAGGGACAGGGGACACCGGGGAGCTGTTTTTT. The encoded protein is CASDNGGTGDTGELFF. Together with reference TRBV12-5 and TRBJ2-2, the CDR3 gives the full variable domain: DARVTQTPRHKVTEMGQEVTMRCQPILGHNTVFWYRQTMMQGLELLAYFRNRAPLDDSGMPKDRFSAEMPDATLATLKIQPSEPRDSAVYFCASDNGGTGDTGELFFGEGSRLTVL.

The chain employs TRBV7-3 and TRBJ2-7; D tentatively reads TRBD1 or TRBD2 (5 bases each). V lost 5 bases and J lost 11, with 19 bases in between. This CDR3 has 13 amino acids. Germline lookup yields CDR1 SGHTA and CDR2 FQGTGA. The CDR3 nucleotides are TGTGCCAGCAGCGCACGGGACGGTGGAGCTAAGTACTTC. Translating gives CASSARDGGAKYF.

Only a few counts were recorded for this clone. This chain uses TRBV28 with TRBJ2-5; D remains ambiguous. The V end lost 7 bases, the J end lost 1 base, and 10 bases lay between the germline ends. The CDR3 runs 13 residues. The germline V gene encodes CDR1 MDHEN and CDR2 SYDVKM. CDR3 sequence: CASTTTFQETQYF. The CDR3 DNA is TGTGCCAGCACCACCACATTCCAAGAGACCCAGTACTTC.

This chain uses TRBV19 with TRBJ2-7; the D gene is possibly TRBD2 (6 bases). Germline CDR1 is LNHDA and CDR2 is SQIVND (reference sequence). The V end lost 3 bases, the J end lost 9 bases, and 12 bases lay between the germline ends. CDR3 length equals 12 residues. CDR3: CASSIPPGRQYF. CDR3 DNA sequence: TGTGCCAGTAGTATCCCCCCCGGGAGGCAGTACTTC.

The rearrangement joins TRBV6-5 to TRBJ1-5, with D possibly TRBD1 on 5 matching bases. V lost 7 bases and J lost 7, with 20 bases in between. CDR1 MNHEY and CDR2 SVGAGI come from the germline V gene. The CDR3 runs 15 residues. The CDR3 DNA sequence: TGTGCCAGCACCAGATCGGGGGGAGTTCGACAGCCCCAGCATTTT. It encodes CASTRSGGVRQPQHF.

CDR3 nucleotide sequence: TGTGCCAGCAGCTTCTTGACTGAAGCTTTCTTT. Its protein is CASSFLTEAFF. The V call is TRBV7-2, the J call TRBJ1-1; D is unclear. The CDR3 sequence is 11 residues long. Germline CDR1 and CDR2: SGHTA and FQGNSA. The V gene lost 3 bases and the J gene lost 5 bases, with 4 bases spanning the gap.

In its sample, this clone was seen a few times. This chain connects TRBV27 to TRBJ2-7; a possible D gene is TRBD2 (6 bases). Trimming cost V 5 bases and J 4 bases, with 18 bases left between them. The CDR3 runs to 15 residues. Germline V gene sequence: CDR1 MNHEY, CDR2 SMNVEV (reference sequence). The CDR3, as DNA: TGTGCCAGCAGTGCCGAAGCGGGTTATTCTTACGAGCAGTACTTC. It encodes CASSAEAGYSYEQYF.

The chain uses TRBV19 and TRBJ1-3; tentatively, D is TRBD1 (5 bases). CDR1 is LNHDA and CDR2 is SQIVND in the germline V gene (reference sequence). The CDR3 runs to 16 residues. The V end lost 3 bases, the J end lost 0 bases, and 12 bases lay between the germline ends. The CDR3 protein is CASSIGGRGSGNTIYF. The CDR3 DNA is TGTGCCAGTAGTATCGGGGGGAGAGGCTCTGGAAACACCATATATTTT.

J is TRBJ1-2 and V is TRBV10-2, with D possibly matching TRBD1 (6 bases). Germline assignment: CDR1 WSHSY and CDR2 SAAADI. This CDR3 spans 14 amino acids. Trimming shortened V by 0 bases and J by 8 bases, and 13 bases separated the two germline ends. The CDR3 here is CASSESEGGSGYTF. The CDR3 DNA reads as TGCGCCAGCAGTGAGTCAGAGGGGGGTAGCGGCTACACCTTC.

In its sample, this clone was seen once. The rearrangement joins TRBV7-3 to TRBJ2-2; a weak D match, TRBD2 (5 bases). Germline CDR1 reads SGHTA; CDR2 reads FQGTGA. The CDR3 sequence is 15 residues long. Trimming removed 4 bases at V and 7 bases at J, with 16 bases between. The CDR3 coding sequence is TGTGCCAGCAGCTCCGGACTTTCACGAGTCGGGGAGCTGTTTTTT. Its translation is CASSSGLSRVGELFF.

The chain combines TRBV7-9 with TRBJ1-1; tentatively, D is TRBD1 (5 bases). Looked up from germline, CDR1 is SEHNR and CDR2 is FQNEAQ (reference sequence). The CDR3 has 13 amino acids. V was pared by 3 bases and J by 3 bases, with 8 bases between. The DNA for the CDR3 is TGTGCCAGCAGCTTTGGGGGGGACACTGAAGCTTTCTTT. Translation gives CASSFGGDTEAFF.

DNA for the CDR3: TGTGCCAGCAGTTTAATGTTTGGAGGGGGCACAGATACGCAGTATTTT. It is translated as CASSLMFGGGTDTQYF. The chain uses TRBV27 and TRBJ2-3; weak D call: TRBD2 (6 bases). The CDR3 is 16 residues long. V lost 2 bases and J lost 1, with 13 bases in between. Germline V gives CDR1 MNHEY, CDR2 SMNVEV (reference sequence).

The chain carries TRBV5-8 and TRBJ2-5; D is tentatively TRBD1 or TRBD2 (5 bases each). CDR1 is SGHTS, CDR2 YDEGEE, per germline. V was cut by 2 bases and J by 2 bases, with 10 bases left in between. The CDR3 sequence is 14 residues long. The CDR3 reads CASSFGARQETQYF. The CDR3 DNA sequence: TGTGCCAGCAGCTTCGGGGCGCGGCAAGAGACCCAGTACTTC.

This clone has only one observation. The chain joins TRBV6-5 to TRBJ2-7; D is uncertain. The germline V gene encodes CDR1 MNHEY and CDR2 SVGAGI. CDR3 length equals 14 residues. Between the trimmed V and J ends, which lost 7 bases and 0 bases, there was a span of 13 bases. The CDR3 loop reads CASIYAFSSYEQYF. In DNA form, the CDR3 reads TGTGCCAGCATATATGCCTTCAGCTCCTACGAGCAGTACTTC.

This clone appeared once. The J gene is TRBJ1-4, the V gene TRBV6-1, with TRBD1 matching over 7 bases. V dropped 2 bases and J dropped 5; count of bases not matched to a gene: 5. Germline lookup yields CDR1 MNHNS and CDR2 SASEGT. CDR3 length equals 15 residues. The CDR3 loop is CASSEPGTANEKLFF. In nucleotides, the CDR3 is TGTGCCAGCAGTGAACCCGGGACAGCCAATGAAAAACTGTTTTTT.

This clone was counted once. Here the CDR3 DNA reads TGTGCCAGCAGCACCCGACGTCGACCGAACACTGAAGCTTTCTTT. Amino acid sequence: CASSTRRRPNTEAFF. This sequence joins TRBV7-2 and TRBJ1-1; D unresolved. V was shortened by 5 bases and J by 1 base, with 14 bases between the two germline ends. This CDR3 is 15 amino acids long. Germline V lookup: CDR1 SGHTA, CDR2 FQGNSA.